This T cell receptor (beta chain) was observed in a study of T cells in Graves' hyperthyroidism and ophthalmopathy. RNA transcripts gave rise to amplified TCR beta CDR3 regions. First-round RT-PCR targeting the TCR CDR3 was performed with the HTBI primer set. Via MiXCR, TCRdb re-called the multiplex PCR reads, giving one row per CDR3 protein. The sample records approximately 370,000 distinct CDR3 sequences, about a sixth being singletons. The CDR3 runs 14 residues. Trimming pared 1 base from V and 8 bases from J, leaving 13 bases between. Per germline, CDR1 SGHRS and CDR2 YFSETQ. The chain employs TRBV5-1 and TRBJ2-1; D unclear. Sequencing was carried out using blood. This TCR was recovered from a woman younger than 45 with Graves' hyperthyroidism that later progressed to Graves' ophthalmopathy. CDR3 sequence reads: CASSLWASGDEQFF. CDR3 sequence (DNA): TGCGCCAGCAGCTTGTGGGCTAGTGGGGATGAGCAGTTCTTC.